The 16 T cell receptor beta chains listed next were all sequenced from one sample in a study of T cell changes during pregnancy in multiple sclerosis. Some clones are missing from TCRdb's copy, which holds only in-frame ones; the method was immunoSEQ multiplex PCR. The table records under 90,000 clones, around nine tenths of them present only once. The sample here was peripheral blood, taken after pregnancy. These receptors all come from a female donor in good health, enrolled as a control in a pregnancy study.

This clone was observed a single time. This rearrangement joins TRBV5-1 to TRBJ2-5; D is uncertain. The length of the CDR3 is 12 residues. Trimming stripped 0 bases from V and 5 bases from J, with 5 bases between. The germline V gene encodes CDR1 SGHRS and CDR2 YFSETQ. This chain's CDR3 is CASSLALETQYF. The CDR3, as DNA: TGCGCCAGCAGCTTGGCCTTGGAGACCCAGTACTTC. The complete variable domain, with remaining parts taken from reference TRBV5-1 and TRBJ2-5, reads KAGVTQTPRYLIKTRGQQVTLSCSPISGHRSVSWYQQTPGQGLQFLFEYFSETQRNKGNFPGRFSGRQFSNSRSEMNVSTLELGDSALYLCASSLALETQYFGPGTRLLVL.

The chain recombines TRBV9 with TRBJ1-4, with D perhaps matching TRBD1 (5 bases). The CDR3 has 14 amino acids. Trimming removed 0 bases at V and 8 bases at J, with 11 bases between. The V gene's germline CDR1 is SGDLS and CDR2 YYNGEE. CDR3 DNA sequence: TGTGCCAGCAGCGTAGCAGGGATAGACGAAAAACTGTTTTTT. Its protein product is CASSVAGIDEKLFF.

This chain connects TRBV29-1 to TRBJ2-2; D possibly corresponds to TRBD1 (6 bases). The CDR3 runs to 16 residues. Trimming took off 6 bases at V and 3 bases at J, with 20 bases between the two ends. Germline CDR1 reads SQVTM; CDR2 reads ANQGSEA. CDR3 sequence: CSVPSPGQGDTGELFF. For the CDR3, the DNA is TGCAGCGTGCCATCCCCGGGACAAGGAGACACCGGGGAGCTGTTTTTT.

In its sample, this clone was seen once. The genes are TRBV9 and TRBJ1-6, with TRBD1 identical over 8 bases. Germline CDR1 and CDR2: SGDLS and YYNGEE. J lost 3 bases, V lost 0 bases, and 2 bases had no gene match. The CDR3 spans 16 residues. The chain's CDR3 is CASSVGDRGYNSPLHF. The DNA for the CDR3 is TGTGCCAGCAGCGTAGGTGACAGGGGCTATAATTCACCCCTCCACTTT.

The chain links TRBV7-2 to TRBJ2-5; 11 positions agree with TRBD2. V trimming: 4 bases; J trimming: 2 bases; junction bases outside the gene matches: 9. This CDR3 has 17 residues. Germline lookup yields CDR1 SGHTA and CDR2 FQGNSA. CDR3 amino acids: CASSSPSSGGPQETQYF. The CDR3 DNA is TGTGCCAGCAGCTCCCCCTCTAGCGGGGGGCCTCAAGAGACCCAGTACTTC.

This chain links TRBV7-2 with TRBJ1-1; the match to TRBD1 covers 7 bases. Germline CDR1 SGHTA, CDR2 FQGNSA. The CDR3 has 15 residues. Trimming cost V 0 bases and J 3 bases; bases outside gene matches: 4. CDR3 coding DNA: TGTGCCAGCAGCTTAGCAGGGGGCGCGGACACTGAAGCTTTCTTT. This sequence encodes CASSLAGGADTEAFF.

J is TRBJ2-7 and V is TRBV6-1, with 11 bases identical to TRBD1. CDR3 length: 14 amino acids. Germline values: CDR1 MNHNS, CDR2 SASEGT. With 11 bases clipped from V and 4 bases from J, the junction kept 10 bases outside the gene matches. The CDR3 spells CAAATGTGGYEQYF. CDR3 DNA sequence: TGTGCCGCAGCAACCGGGACAGGGGGGTACGAGCAGTACTTC.

V and J are TRBV2 and TRBJ2-1, with D tentatively TRBD2 (5 bases). Trimming removed 4 bases at V and 10 bases at J, with 8 bases between. This CDR3 spans 11 amino acids. Germline CDR1 reads SNHLY; CDR2 reads FYNNEI. DNA of the CDR3: TGTGCCAGCAGTGTTCGGGAAGAGCAGTTCTTC. As protein: CASSVREEQFF.

Here the CDR3 reads CASSLAVVRGSSGNTIYF. The DNA for the CDR3 is TGTGCCAGCAGCTTAGCGGTCGTCAGGGGAAGCTCTGGAAACACCATATATTTT. V usage is TRBV7-8 and J usage is TRBJ1-3; TRBD1 is a possible D gene (6 bases). The CDR3 has 18 residues. Germline values: CDR1 SGHVS, CDR2 FQNEAQ. V was pared by 0 bases and J by 0 bases, with 15 bases between. Full variable domain (missing parts from reference TRBV7-8 and TRBJ1-3): GAGVSQSPRYKVAKRGQDVALRCDPISGHVSLFWYQQALGQGPEFLTYFQNEAQLDKSGLPSDRFFAERPEGSVSTLKIQRTQQEDSAVYLCASSLAVVRGSSGNTIYFGEGSWLTVV.

The V call is TRBV18, the J call TRBJ2-3; the D is unclear. Germline loops: CDR1 KGHSH, CDR2 LQKENI. Trimming took off 1 base at V and 2 bases at J, with 7 bases between the two ends. CDR3 length: 14 residues. CDR3 DNA sequence: TGTGCCAGCTCACCACGGCAGAACACAGATACGCAGTATTTT. It specifies CASSPRQNTDTQYF.

The chain couples TRBV4-1 to TRBJ2-2; maybe TRBD1 (6 bases). This CDR3 contains 15 residues. The V end was cut by 2 bases, the J end by 4 bases, with 11 bases between. In germline, CDR1 is MGHRA, CDR2 YSYEKL. In nucleotides, the CDR3 is TGCGCCAGCAGCCAATGGGCAGGGGTCACCGGGGAGCTGTTTTTT. Encoded protein: CASSQWAGVTGELFF.

The V call is TRBV9, the J call TRBJ1-6, with D maybe TRBD1 (6 bases). This CDR3 spans 19 amino acids. The germline CDR1 and CDR2 sequences are SGDLS and YYNGEE. V lost 2 bases, J lost 5 bases, and 23 bases lay in between. The CDR3 nucleotides are TGTGCCAGCAGCGTTTCCCCCGAGGGGGTCATAGGAAATAATTCACCCCTCCACTTT. It yields the protein CASSVSPEGVIGNNSPLHF. The full variable domain, its missing parts supplied by reference TRBV9 and TRBJ1-6, is DSGVTQTPKHLITATGQRVTLRCSPRSGDLSVYWYQQSLDQGLQFLIQYYNGEERAKGNILERFSAQQFPDLHSELNLSSLELGDSALYFCASSVSPEGVIGNNSPLHFGNGTRLTVT.

V gene TRBV9 combines with J gene TRBJ2-7; D is possibly TRBD2 (6 bases). The V and J ends lost 3 bases and 6 bases respectively, with 19 bases between them. Looked up from germline, CDR1 is SGDLS and CDR2 is YYNGEE. The CDR3 contains 15 residues. The CDR3 bases are TGTGCCAGCAGCGCAGGCACTAGCCGGGGCTTCGAGCAGTACTTC. Translated, it gives CASSAGTSRGFEQYF.

This chain links TRBV7-9 with TRBJ2-3; 8 nucleotides agree with TRBD2. This CDR3 contains 15 residues. Germline assignment: CDR1 SEHNR and CDR2 FQNEAQ (reference sequence). Trimming took 7 bases from V and 0 from J; bases not matched to a gene: 6. CDR3 residues: CASKERGPSTDTQYF. DNA for the CDR3: TGTGCCAGCAAAGAGCGGGGGCCTAGCACAGATACGCAGTATTTT.

The chain employs TRBV5-4 and TRBJ2-7; 8 nucleotides line up with TRBD1. The germline gives CDR1 SGHNT, CDR2 YYREEE (reference sequence). V lost 3 bases and J lost 0; bases outside the gene matches: 8. This CDR3 comprises 16 residues. CDR3 nucleotide sequence: TGTGCCAGCAGCTCGACAGGGGTCACATCCTCCTACGAGCAGTACTTC. Amino acid sequence: CASSSTGVTSSYEQYF. The full variable domain, rest sourced from reference TRBV5-4 and TRBJ2-7, is ETGVTQSPTHLIKTRGQQVTLRCSSQSGHNTVSWYQQALGQGPQFIFQYYREEENGRGNFPPRFSGLQFPNYSSELNVNALELDDSALYLCASSSTGVTSSYEQYFGPGTRLTVT.

The gene calls are TRBV9 and TRBJ2-3; 8 nucleotides agree with TRBD2. The V segment lost 0 bases and the J segment 5 bases; nucleotides outside the gene matches: 8. In germline, CDR1 is SGDLS, CDR2 YYNGEE. The CDR3 loop spans 16 amino acids. The CDR3 DNA sequence: TGTGCCAGCAGCGTAGAGGCTAGCGGGTACCTAGATACGCAGTATTTT. Translation gives CASSVEASGYLDTQYF.